This note documents a single T cell receptor beta chain sequence. The target antigen is unknown. The CDR3 sequence is 10 residues long. Trimming took 7 bases from V and 9 from J, leaving 9 bases between them. Germline V gene lookup returns CDR1 MNHNS and CDR2 SASEGT. This specimen comes from a study of cytomegalovirus exposure and HLA in healthy donors. Study outcomes and limitations: Several V segments, TRBV6-2 and TRBV6-3 among them, could not be told apart and were dropped. Per a prior analysis, the majority of TCR beta V segments were productive roughly 90% or roughly 30% of the time. TCR beta sequences reportedly predicted most subjects' HLA-A and HLA-B alleles accurately. Overall, around 160 TCR beta chains were annotated as cytomegalovirus-associated.

A multiplex PCR was run with 60 Vbeta primers and 13 Jbeta primers. TCRdb's copy holds only in-frame clones and misses some; the assay was immunoSEQ multiplex PCR. This sample has approximately 160,000 clones; about three quarters occur once, and the top ten carry over 1.1%. Sequenced material: PBMCs. The V and J genes are TRBV6-1 and TRBJ1-1; TRBD1 might be the D (6 bases). This TCR was recovered from a man younger than 35 in good health and CMV-seronegative. DNA for the CDR3: TGTGCCAGCAAACAGGGTAAAGCTTTCTTT. It is translated as CASKQGKAFF.